This T cell receptor beta chain was recorded in a study of patients and donors after allogeneic stem cell transplantation. A single record per CDR3 protein comes from TCRdb applying MiXCR to the RT-PCR reads. Of 190,000 or so distinct CDR3 sequences listed, roughly 40% are singletons. Material: blood, either unsorted or a sorted T cell fraction (not recorded which). The receptor's source is a human donor who was either an allogeneic HSCT recipient or a stem cell or donor lymphocyte infusion donor (not recorded which). It is not recorded whose cells these are; they may come from a transplant donor.

CDR3 in amino acids: CSGTGTVNTEAFF. CDR3 DNA sequence: TGCAGCGGAACCGGGACAGTGAACACTGAAGCTTTCTTT. The rearrangement uses TRBV29-1 and TRBJ1-1, with 7 bases lining up with TRBD1. Germline V lookup: CDR1 SQVTM, CDR2 ANQGSEA. V lost 7 bases, J lost 0 bases, and 5 bases stayed unmatched. The CDR3 contains 13 residues.